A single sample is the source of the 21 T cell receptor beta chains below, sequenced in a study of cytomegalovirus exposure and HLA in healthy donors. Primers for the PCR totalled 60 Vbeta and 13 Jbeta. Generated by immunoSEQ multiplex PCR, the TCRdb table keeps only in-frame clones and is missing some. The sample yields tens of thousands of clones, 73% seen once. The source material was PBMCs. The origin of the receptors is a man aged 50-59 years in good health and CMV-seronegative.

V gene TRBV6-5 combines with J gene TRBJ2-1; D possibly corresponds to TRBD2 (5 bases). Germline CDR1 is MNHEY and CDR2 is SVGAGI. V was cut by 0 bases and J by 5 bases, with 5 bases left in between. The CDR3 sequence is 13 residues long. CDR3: CASSYSRDNEQFF. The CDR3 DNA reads TGTGCCAGCAGTTACTCGAGGGACAATGAGCAGTTCTTC.

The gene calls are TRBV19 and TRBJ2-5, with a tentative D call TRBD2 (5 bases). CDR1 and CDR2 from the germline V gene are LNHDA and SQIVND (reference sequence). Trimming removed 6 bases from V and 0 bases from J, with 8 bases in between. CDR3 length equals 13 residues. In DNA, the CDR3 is TGTGCCAGTAGAAGGACTTACCAAGAGACCCAGTACTTC. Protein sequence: CASRRTYQETQYF.

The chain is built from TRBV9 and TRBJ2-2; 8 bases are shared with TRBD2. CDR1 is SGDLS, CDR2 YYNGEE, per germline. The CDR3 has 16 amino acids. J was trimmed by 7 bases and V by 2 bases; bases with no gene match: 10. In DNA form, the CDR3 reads TGTGCCAGCAGCGTCGGTAGCGGGAACCTACTCGGGGAGCTGTTTTTT. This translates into CASSVGSGNLLGELFF.

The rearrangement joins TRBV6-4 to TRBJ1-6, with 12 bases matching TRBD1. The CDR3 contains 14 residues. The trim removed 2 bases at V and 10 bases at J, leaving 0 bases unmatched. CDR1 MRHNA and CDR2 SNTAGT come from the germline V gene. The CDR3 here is CASSDGTGGSPLHF. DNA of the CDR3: TGTGCCAGCAGTGACGGGACAGGGGGCTCACCCCTCCACTTT.

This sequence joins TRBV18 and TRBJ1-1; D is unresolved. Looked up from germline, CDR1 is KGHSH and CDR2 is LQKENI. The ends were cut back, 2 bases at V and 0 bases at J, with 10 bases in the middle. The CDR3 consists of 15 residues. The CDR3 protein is CASSPWAELNTEAFF. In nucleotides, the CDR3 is TGTGCCAGCTCACCATGGGCAGAGTTGAACACTGAAGCTTTCTTT.

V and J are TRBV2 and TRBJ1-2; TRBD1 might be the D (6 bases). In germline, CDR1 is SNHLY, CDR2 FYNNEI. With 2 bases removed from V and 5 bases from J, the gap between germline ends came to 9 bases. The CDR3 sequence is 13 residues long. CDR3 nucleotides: TGTGCCAGCAGTGAAAGGGGGGGATATGGCTACACCTTC. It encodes CASSERGGYGYTF.

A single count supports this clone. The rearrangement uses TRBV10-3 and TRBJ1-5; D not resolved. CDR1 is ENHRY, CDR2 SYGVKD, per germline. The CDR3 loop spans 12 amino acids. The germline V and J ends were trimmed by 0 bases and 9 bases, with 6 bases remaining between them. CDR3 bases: TGTGCCATCAGTGAGTCTTCAGGGCCCCAGCATTTT. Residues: CAISESSGPQHF.

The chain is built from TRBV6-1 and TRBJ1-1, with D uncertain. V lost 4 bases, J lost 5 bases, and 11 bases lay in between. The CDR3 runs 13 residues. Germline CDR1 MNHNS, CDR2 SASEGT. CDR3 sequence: CASSVSIQTEAFF. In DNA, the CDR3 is TGTGCCAGCAGTGTCTCTATCCAAACTGAAGCTTTCTTT.

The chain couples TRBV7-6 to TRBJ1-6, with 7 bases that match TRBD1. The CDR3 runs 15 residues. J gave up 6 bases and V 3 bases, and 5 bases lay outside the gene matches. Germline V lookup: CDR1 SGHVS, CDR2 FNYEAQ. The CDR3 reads CASSLEGAFNSPLHF. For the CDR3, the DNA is TGTGCCAGCAGCTTGGAGGGGGCGTTTAATTCACCCCTCCACTTT.

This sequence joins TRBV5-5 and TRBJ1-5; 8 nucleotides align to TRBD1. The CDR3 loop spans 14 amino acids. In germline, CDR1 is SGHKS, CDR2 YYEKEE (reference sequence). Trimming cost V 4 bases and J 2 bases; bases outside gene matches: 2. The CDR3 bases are TGTGCCAGCAGCACGGACAGGGGCAATCAGCCCCAGCATTTT. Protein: CASSTDRGNQPQHF.

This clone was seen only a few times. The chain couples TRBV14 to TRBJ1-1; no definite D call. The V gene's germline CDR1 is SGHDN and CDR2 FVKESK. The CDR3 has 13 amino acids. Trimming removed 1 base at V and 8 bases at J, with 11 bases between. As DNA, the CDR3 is TGTGCCAGCAGCCAAGTAGGATTCAGGGAAGCTTTCTTT. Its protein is CASSQVGFREAFF. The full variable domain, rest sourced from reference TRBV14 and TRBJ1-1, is EAGVTQFPSHSVIEKGQTVTLRCDPISGHDNLYWYRRVMGKEIKFLLHFVKESKQDESGMPNNRFLAERTGGTYSTLKVQPAELEDSGVYFCASSQVGFREAFFGQGTRLTVV.

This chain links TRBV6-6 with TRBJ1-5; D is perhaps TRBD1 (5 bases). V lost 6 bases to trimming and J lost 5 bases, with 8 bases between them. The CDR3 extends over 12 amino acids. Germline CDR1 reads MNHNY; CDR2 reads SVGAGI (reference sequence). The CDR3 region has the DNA TGTGCCAGCAGGCTACAGGATCAGCCCCAGCATTTT. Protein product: CASRLQDQPQHF.

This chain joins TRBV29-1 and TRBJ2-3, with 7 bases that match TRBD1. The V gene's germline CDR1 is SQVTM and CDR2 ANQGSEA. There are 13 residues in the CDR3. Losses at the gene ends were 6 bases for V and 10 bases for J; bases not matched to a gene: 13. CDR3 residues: CSVGTHTGDAQYF. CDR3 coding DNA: TGCAGCGTCGGAACGCACACAGGGGATGCGCAGTATTTT.

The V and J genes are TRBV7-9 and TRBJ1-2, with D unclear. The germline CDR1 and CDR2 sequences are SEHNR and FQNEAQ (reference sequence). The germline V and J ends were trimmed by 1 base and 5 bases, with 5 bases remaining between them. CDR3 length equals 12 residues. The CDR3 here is CASSLVRYGYTF. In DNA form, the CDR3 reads TGTGCCAGCAGCTTAGTCCGGTATGGCTACACCTTC.

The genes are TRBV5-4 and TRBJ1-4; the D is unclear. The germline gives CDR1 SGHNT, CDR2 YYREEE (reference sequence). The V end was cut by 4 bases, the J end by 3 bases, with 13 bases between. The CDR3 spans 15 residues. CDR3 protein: CASSPAGVANEKLFF. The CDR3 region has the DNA TGTGCCAGCAGCCCCGCCGGGGTTGCTAATGAAAAACTGTTTTTT.

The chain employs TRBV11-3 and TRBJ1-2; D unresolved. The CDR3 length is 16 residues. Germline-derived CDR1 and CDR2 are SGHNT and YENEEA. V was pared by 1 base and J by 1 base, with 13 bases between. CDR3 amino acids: CASSLVAGPINYGYTF. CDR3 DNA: TGTGCCAGCAGCTTAGTTGCAGGCCCAATTAACTATGGCTACACCTTC.

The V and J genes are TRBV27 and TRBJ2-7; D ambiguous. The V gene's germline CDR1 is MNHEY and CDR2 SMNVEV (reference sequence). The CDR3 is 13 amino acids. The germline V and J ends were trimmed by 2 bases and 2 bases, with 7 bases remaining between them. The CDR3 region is CASSLKAPYEQYF. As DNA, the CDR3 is TGTGCCAGCAGTTTAAAAGCGCCCTACGAGCAGTACTTC.

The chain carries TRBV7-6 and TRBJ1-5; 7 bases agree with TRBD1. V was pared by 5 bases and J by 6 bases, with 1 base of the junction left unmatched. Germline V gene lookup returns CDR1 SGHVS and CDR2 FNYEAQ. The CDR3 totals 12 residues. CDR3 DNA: TGTGCCAGCAGCGCAGGGGGTCAGCCCCAGCATTTT. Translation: CASSAGGQPQHF.

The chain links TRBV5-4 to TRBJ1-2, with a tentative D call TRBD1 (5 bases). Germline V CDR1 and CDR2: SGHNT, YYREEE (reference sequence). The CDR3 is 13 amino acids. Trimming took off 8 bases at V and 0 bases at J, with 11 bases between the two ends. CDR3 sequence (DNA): TGTGCCAGTCTCCAGGGTCCTAACTATGGCTACACCTTC. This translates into CASLQGPNYGYTF.

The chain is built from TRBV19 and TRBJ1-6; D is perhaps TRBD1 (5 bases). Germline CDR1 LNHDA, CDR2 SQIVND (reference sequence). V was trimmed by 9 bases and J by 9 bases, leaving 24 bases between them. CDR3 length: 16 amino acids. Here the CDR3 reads CASHTTGPGGGSPLHF. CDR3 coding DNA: TGTGCCAGCCACACCACAGGCCCCGGGGGTGGTTCACCCCTCCACTTT.

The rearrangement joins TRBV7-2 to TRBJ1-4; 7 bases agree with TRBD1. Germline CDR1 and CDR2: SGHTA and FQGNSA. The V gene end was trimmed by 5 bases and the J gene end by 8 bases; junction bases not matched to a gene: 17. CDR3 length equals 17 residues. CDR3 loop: CASSPLPAQGLREKLFF. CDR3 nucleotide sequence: TGTGCCAGCAGCCCCCTACCGGCACAGGGGCTAAGAGAAAAACTGTTTTTT.